This TCR beta chain emerged from a study of T cell responses to AZD1222 COVID-19 vaccine. General study findings and limits: Epitopes outside B.1.351 and B.1.1.7 mutated regions reportedly drew nearly half of spike TCRs.

Some clones are missing from TCRdb's copy, which holds only in-frame ones; the method was immunoSEQ multiplex PCR. The data contain approximately 80,000 clones, 70% to 90% of them singletons. The germline V gene encodes CDR1 MNHNS and CDR2 SASEGT. Trimming stripped 2 bases from V and 2 bases from J, with 12 bases between. This CDR3 is 15 amino acids long. With respect to this clone: Its cognate antigen is unknown.

This TCR derives from an adult in good health. The sequenced sample was peripheral blood, obtained on day 0 of AZD1222 vaccination. This rearrangement joins TRBV6-1 to TRBJ1-2; no firm D call. The CDR3, as DNA: TGTGCCAGCAGTGAAATGCACAGTGGGAACTATGGCTACACCTTC. Translated, it gives CASSEMHSGNYGYTF.